A selection of T cell receptor beta chains follows, all from one sample in a study of CD8+ T cells in alopecia areata. Assay: immunoSEQ multiplex PCR; the TCRdb copy retains only in-frame clones and omits some. The sample has 110,000 or so clones; roughly 60% are singletons. What was sequenced was CD8+ T cells sorted from blood. All receptors come from a human donor in good health. CDR3s include the opening cysteine and the closing phenylalanine or tryptophan. D genes are given only for firm matches. Clone size is stated in some rows and not others, as once, few, many or a class when expanded.

CDR3aa	CDR3nt	v_gene	j_gene	abundance	d_gene
CASSFLGPTRGEQYF	TGCGCCAGCAGCTTCCTGGGGCCTACGAGGGGCGAGCAGTACTTC	TRBV5-1	TRBJ2-7	.	.
CASSQDGQVGTDTQYF	TGTGCCAGCAGCCAAGATGGGCAGGTGGGCACAGATACGCAGTATTTT	TRBV4-2	TRBJ2-3	few	.
CASSPGQGPAYEQYF	TGTGCCAGCAGCCCAGGACAGGGGCCAGCCTACGAGCAGTACTTC	TRBV13	TRBJ2-7	few	TRBD1
CASSVDGTGYTEAFF	TGTGCCAGCAGCGTAGATGGGACAGGGTATACTGAAGCTTTCTTT	TRBV9	TRBJ1-1	.	TRBD1
CASSEGLAIDTQYF	TGTGCCAGCAGTGAGGGGTTAGCAATTGATACGCAGTATTTT	TRBV6-6	TRBJ2-3	.	.
CASSLGSLNEQFF	TGTGCCAGCAGCCTAGGGTCCCTCAATGAGCAGTTCTTC	TRBV13	TRBJ2-1	.	.
CASSWTSGDTDTQYF	TGTGCCAGCAGTTGGACTAGCGGAGACACAGATACGCAGTATTTT	TRBV2	TRBJ2-3	few	TRBD2
CASSWGREQYF	TGTGCCAGCAGCTGGGGAAGGGAGCAGTACTTC	TRBV5-6	TRBJ2-7	.	.
CASRDRDRGHWDTQYF	TGTGCCAGCCGAGATAGGGACAGGGGGCATTGGGATACGCAGTATTTT	TRBV19	TRBJ2-3	.	TRBD1
CASRETDTQYF	TGTGCCAGCAGGGAGACAGATACGCAGTATTTT	TRBV2	TRBJ2-3	once	.
CASSDDLTSGGEQETQYF	TGTGCCAGCAGTGACGACCTGACTAGCGGGGGTGAGCAAGAGACCCAGTACTTC	TRBV25-1	TRBJ2-5	.	TRBD2
CSVERRTGTYEQYF	TGCAGCGTTGAGAGGCGCACGGGGACCTACGAGCAGTACTTC	TRBV29-1	TRBJ2-7	few	.
CASSQDLGTPNTGELFF	TGCGCCAGCAGCCAAGATCTCGGTACCCCGAACACCGGGGAGCTGTTTTTT	TRBV4-1	TRBJ2-2	.	.
CASSFIGGWDEAFF	TGTGCCAGCAGCTTTATAGGGGGATGGGATGAAGCTTTCTTT	TRBV27	TRBJ1-1	once	.
CASSELGAVETQYF	TGTGCCAGCAGTGAATTAGGGGCAGTAGAGACCCAGTACTTC	TRBV25-1	TRBJ2-5	once	.
CATRGGQQDQETQYF	TGTGCCACCAGGGGGGGTCAACAGGACCAAGAGACCCAGTACTTC	TRBV15	TRBJ2-5	.	.
CSVDSGTTDTQYF	TGCAGCGTTGACTCCGGGACCACAGATACGCAGTATTTT	TRBV29-1	TRBJ2-3	few	.
CAISEIQRGGGNEQFF	TGTGCCATCAGTGAAATCCAAAGGGGGGGCGGGAATGAGCAGTTCTTC	TRBV10-3	TRBJ2-1	.	.
CAWSPSIREQFF	TGTGCCTGGAGTCCTTCTATCCGTGAGCAGTTCTTC	TRBV30	TRBJ2-1	.	.
CAISPPGTGSGYTF	TGTGCCATCAGCCCTCCCGGGACAGGGTCTGGCTACACCTTC	TRBV10-3	TRBJ1-2	few	TRBD1
CASSFSRGVYF	TGTGCCAGCAGTTTTTCGAGGGGGGTGTACTTC	TRBV28	TRBJ2-7	once	.
CASRPSGGTQETQYF	TGTGCCAGCAGACCTAGCGGGGGGACTCAAGAGACCCAGTACTTC	TRBV6-5	TRBJ2-5	.	TRBD2
CASSFLYTEAFF	TGTGCCAGCAGTTTCCTTTACACTGAAGCTTTCTTT	TRBV28	TRBJ1-1	.	.
CASSLGQSYEQYF	TGCGCCAGCAGCCTGGGACAGTCCTACGAGCAGTACTTC	TRBV4-1	TRBJ2-7	.	TRBD1
CASSYSLNQPQHF	TGTGCCAGCAGTTATTCCCTTAATCAGCCCCAGCATTTT	TRBV6-5	TRBJ1-5	once	.
CASSRAHRGDKPNSNQPQHF	TGTGCCAGCTCACGAGCCCACAGGGGCGATAAACCCAATAGCAATCAGCCCCAGCATTTT	TRBV18	TRBJ1-5	.	TRBD1
CASSLIGGGANVLTF	TGTGCCAGCAGCTTAATTGGCGGTGGGGCCAACGTCCTGACTTTC	TRBV7-6	TRBJ2-6	.	.
CASSLGPNTGSVGYTF	TGTGCCAGCAGCTTAGGACCGAACACTGGCTCGGTAGGCTACACCTTC	TRBV7-9	TRBJ1-2	.	.
CASSSPLAGQETQYF	TGTGCCAGCAGTTCACCTCTAGCGGGGCAAGAGACCCAGTACTTC	TRBV28	TRBJ2-5	.	TRBD2
CASSQQLAGETQYF	TGCGCCAGCAGCCAACAACTAGCGGGGGAGACCCAGTACTTC	TRBV4-3	TRBJ2-5	.	TRBD2
CASSTTGDWNIQYF	TGTGCCAGCAGCACCACAGGGGATTGGAACATTCAGTACTTC	TRBV7-9	TRBJ2-4	few	TRBD1
CASWAPPYGYTF	TGTGCCAGCTGGGCGCCACCCTATGGCTACACCTTC	TRBV19	TRBJ1-2	few	.
CASSEGGIFYEQYF	TGTGCCAGCAGTGAAGGGGGGATATTCTACGAGCAGTACTTC	TRBV6-1	TRBJ2-7	.	.
CSVEGSTSGGQPTIYNEQFF	TGCAGCGTTGAAGGGTCGACTAGCGGGGGGCAACCCACTATCTACAATGAGCAGTTCTTC	TRBV29-1	TRBJ2-1	.	TRBD2
CASSQEPRGDRATDQPQHF	TGCGCCAGCAGCCAAGAACCGCGGGGGGACAGGGCTACGGATCAGCCCCAGCATTTT	TRBV4-1	TRBJ1-5	.	TRBD1
CASSLSQGPYNEQFF	TGTGCCAGCAGTTTATCCCAGGGTCCCTACAATGAGCAGTTCTTC	TRBV27	TRBJ2-1	.	.
CSVEGGDGGTDTQYF	TGCAGCGTTGAAGGAGGGGATGGGGGCACAGATACGCAGTATTTT	TRBV29-1	TRBJ2-3	few	.
CSVEDEAFF	TGCAGCGTTGAAGATGAAGCTTTCTTT	TRBV29-1	TRBJ1-1	once	.
CASSPGESSSGANVLTF	TGTGCCAGCAGCCCCGGGGAGTCAAGCTCTGGGGCCAACGTCCTGACTTTC	TRBV4-2	TRBJ2-6	few	.
CASSLLMSWSTDTQYF	TGTGCCAGCAGCTTACTTATGAGCTGGAGCACAGATACGCAGTATTTT	TRBV7-2	TRBJ2-3	few	.
CASSLWTDSPYGNSPLHF	TGCGCCAGCAGCCTCTGGACAGACTCACCTTACGGAAATTCACCCCTCCACTTT	TRBV4-1	TRBJ1-6	few	.
CASSQGQYYEQYF	TGTGCCAGCAGTCAGGGGCAGTATTACGAGCAGTACTTC	TRBV6-5	TRBJ2-7	.	.